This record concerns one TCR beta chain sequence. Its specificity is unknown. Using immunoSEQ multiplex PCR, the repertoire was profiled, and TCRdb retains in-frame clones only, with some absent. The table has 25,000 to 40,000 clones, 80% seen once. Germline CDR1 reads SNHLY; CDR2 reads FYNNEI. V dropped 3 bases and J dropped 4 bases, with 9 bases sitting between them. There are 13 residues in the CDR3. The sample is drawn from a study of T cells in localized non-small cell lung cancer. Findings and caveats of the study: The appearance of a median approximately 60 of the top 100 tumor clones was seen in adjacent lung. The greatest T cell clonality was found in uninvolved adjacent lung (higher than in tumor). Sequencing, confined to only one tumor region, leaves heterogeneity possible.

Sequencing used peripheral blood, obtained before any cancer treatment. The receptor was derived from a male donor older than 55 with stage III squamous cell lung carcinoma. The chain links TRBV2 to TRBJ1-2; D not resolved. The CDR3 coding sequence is TGTGCCAGCAGTGAGGGCGGCAGCTATGGCTACACCTTC. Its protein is CASSEGGSYGYTF.